The clone carrying this TCR beta chain was counted a few times. Its antigen is not known. This sample was taken from a study of vaccination and CD4 T cells after COVID-19. Study-wide context: Cells were stimulated with overlapping spike peptides from SARS-CoV-2, HCoV-NL63, HCoV-OC43 and HCoV-229E.

Sequencing of DNA taken from cultured CD4+ T cells relied on the Oncomine TCR Beta short-read assay. Each CDR3 protein is one row after TCRdb ran MiXCR on the PCR reads. The table has approximately 15,000 distinct CDR3 sequences, roughly 28% seen once. Stated treatment: roughly nine-day PBMC culture with coronavirus spike peptide pools or control peptides (ViraFEST assay). Half the medium was replaced with fresh IL-2 medium on days 3 and 7. Study-level findings and limits: Analysis of convalescent patients found that 304 of 307 vaccine-specific clones were spike mono-reactive.

Germline CDR1 and CDR2: SEHNR and FQNEAQ (reference sequence). This CDR3 comprises 15 residues. Deletions cut 6 bases from V and 2 bases from J, with 14 bases between. The clonotype originates from a human donor with COVID-19. The rearrangement links TRBV7-9 to TRBJ1-5, with D possibly being TRBD1 (5 bases). The specimen was cultured CD4+ T cells from blood. CDR3 residues: CASSPDNVRNQPQHF. DNA for the CDR3: TGTGCCAGCAGTCCGGACAACGTTCGCAATCAGCCCCAGCATTTT.